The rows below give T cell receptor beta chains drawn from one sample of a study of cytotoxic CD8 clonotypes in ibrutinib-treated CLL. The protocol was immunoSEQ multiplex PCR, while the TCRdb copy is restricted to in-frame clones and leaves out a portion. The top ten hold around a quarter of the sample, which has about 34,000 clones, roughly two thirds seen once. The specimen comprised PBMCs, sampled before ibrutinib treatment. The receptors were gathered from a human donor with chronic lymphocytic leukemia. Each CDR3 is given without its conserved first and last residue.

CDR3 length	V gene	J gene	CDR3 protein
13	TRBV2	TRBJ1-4	ATRPQTGPGEKLF
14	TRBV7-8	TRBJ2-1	ASRTSGGFSYNEQF
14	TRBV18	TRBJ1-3	ASSPTGANSGNTIY
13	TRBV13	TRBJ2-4	ASSRRGQGSNIQY
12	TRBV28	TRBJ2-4	ASSPGTAGNIQY
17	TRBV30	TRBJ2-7	AWSVPRTSGTLLFYEQY
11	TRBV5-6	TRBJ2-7	ASSPGATYEQY
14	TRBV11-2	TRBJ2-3	ASSFEREWNTDTQY
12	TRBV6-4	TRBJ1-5	ASSARQANQPQH
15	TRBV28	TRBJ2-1	ASSPLGPGHSYNEQF
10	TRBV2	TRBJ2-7	ASSGDSYEQY
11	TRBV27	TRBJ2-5	ASSFWGGETQY
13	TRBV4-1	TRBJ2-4	ASSQVPVAKNIQY
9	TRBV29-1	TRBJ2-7	SAVQTYEQY
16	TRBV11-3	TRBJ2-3	ASSVSSSPSGRKDTQY
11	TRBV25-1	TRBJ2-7	ASSVSRGGEQY
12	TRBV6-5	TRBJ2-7	ASSFERGAYEQY
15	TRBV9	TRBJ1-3	ASSVVRGGDPGNTIY
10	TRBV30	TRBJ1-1	AWSLGGPEAF
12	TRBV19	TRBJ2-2	ASSQGTITGELF
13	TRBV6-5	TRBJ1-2	ASSYPPGQGDGYT